The 19 T cell receptor beta chains below all came from one sample that was sequenced in a study of OX40 agonist ivuxolimab in advanced cancers. Method: immunoSEQ multiplex PCR; TCRdb's copy keeps in-frame clones and lacks some. The sample lists some 27,000 clones, about 77% occurring once. The sequenced sample was CD4+ or CD8+ T cells sorted from blood, obtained in a trial of the OX40 agonist ivuxolimab. Source of these receptors: an adult with an advanced solid tumor such as melanoma, head and neck, liver or kidney cancer.

The chain recombines TRBV7-6 with TRBJ2-3; D remains unclear. Per germline, CDR1 SGHVS and CDR2 FNYEAQ. V was cut by 8 bases and J by 3 bases, with 15 bases left in between. CDR3 size: 14 residues. The CDR3 DNA is TGTGCCAGCGGGGATGTAACCGAGACAGATACGCAGTATTTT. Protein product: CASGDVTETDTQYF. Full variable domain (remainder filled in from reference TRBV7-6 and TRBJ2-3): GAGVSQSPRYKVTKRGQDVALRCDPISGHVSLYWYRQALGQGPEFLTYFNYEAQQDKSGLPNDRFSAERPEGSISTLTIQRTEQRDSAMYRCASGDVTETDTQYFGPGTRLTVL.

This chain joins TRBV2 and TRBJ2-3; 8 nucleotides match TRBD2. The junction had 4 bases not matched to a gene; V was cut back by 1 base and J by 1 base. The CDR3 has 16 amino acids. Germline CDR1 is SNHLY and CDR2 is FYNNEI. CDR3 residues: CASSEGLARRTDTQYF. The CDR3 bases are TGTGCCAGCAGTGAAGGACTAGCGAGGCGCACAGATACGCAGTATTTT.

V usage is TRBV6-1 and J usage is TRBJ1-1; 7 bases align to TRBD1. This CDR3 has 14 amino acids. The germline CDR1 and CDR2 sequences are MNHNS and SASEGT. Unmatched junction bases numbered 7, after V lost 5 bases and J lost 4 bases. CDR3 DNA: TGTGCCAGCAGTTCACAGGGGAAGGTCACTGAAGCTTTCTTT. This sequence encodes CASSSQGKVTEAFF.

In its sample, this clone was seen once. The rearrangement links TRBV29-1 to TRBJ1-5; weak D call: TRBD1 (6 bases). The CDR3 is made up of 13 amino acids. Germline values: CDR1 SQVTM, CDR2 ANQGSEA. With 6 bases removed from V and 1 base from J, the gap between germline ends came to 10 bases. CDR3 sequence: CSVVGGSNQPQHF. The CDR3 nucleotides read TGCAGCGTCGTAGGGGGGAGCAATCAGCCCCAGCATTTT.

The chain combines TRBV5-6 with TRBJ2-2; 8 bases match TRBD2. V shed 4 bases, J shed 5 bases, and the junction held 13 bases outside the gene matches. Germline CDR1 is SGHDT and CDR2 is YYEEEE. This CDR3 spans 17 amino acids. CDR3 loop: CASSRPVGTRGTGELFF. The CDR3 DNA is TGTGCCAGCAGCCGGCCCGTCGGGACTAGGGGGACCGGGGAGCTGTTTTTT. The whole variable domain, remainder taken from reference TRBV5-6 and TRBJ2-2, is DAGVTQSPTHLIKTRGQQVTLRCSPKSGHDTVSWYQQALGQGPQFIFQYYEEEERQRGNFPDRFSGHQFPNYSSELNVNALLLGDSALYLCASSRPVGTRGTGELFFGEGSRLTVL.

A few counts support this clone. The chain combines TRBV27 with TRBJ2-1; TRBD2 aligns across 8 bases. Trimming took 0 bases from V and 8 from J; bases not matched to a gene: 3. CDR1 MNHEY and CDR2 SMNVEV come from the germline V gene (reference sequence). The CDR3 length is 14 residues. The CDR3 DNA reads TGTGCCAGCAGTTTATCCGGGACTAGATATGAGCAGTTCTTC. Protein product: CASSLSGTRYEQFF.

This clone was found once. This rearrangement joins TRBV9 to TRBJ1-2, with D possibly being TRBD1 (5 bases). The CDR3 sequence is 15 residues long. V lost 0 bases to trimming and J lost 5 bases, with 14 bases between them. Germline values: CDR1 SGDLS, CDR2 YYNGEE. CDR3 region: CASSVDWQGTYGYTF. The CDR3 DNA sequence: TGTGCCAGCAGCGTAGATTGGCAGGGCACATATGGCTACACCTTC.

Only one count was recorded for this clone. J is TRBJ1-6 and V is TRBV6-1; unclear D gene. The CDR3 consists of 14 residues. The ends were cut back, 5 bases at V and 6 bases at J, with 11 bases in the middle. CDR1 is MNHNS and CDR2 is SASEGT in the germline V gene. The CDR3, as DNA: TGTGCCAGCAGTCCCCGGGTCGGTAATTCACCCCTCCACTTT. It translates to CASSPRVGNSPLHF.

The J gene is TRBJ2-7, the V gene TRBV19; TRBD2 is a possible D gene (6 bases). There are 15 residues in the CDR3. In germline, CDR1 is LNHDA, CDR2 SQIVND (reference sequence). With 8 bases removed from V and 2 bases from J, the gap between germline ends came to 19 bases. The CDR3 sequence: CASQVRAGGTYEQYF. The CDR3 nucleotides read TGTGCCAGTCAGGTGCGAGCGGGCGGAACCTACGAGCAGTACTTC.

V gene TRBV10-3 combines with J gene TRBJ1-2; D is ambiguous. This CDR3 is 10 amino acids long. Germline loops: CDR1 ENHRY, CDR2 SYGVKD. V gave up 1 base and J gave up 6 bases, with 0 bases separating them. This chain's CDR3 is CAISEYGYTF. The CDR3 coding sequence is TGTGCCATCAGTGAGTATGGCTACACCTTC.

The chain joins TRBV7-6 to TRBJ1-1; the D gene is possibly TRBD1 (5 bases). Trimming removed 2 bases at V and 8 bases at J, with 9 bases between. The length of the CDR3 is 12 residues. Germline assignment: CDR1 SGHVS and CDR2 FNYEAQ. The CDR3 protein is CASSLIQGEAFF. CDR3 DNA: TGTGCCAGCAGCTTAATCCAGGGAGAAGCTTTCTTT.

The chain uses TRBV6-6 and TRBJ1-2, with D tentatively TRBD1 (6 bases). The CDR3 length is 12 residues. Germline CDR1 is MNHNY and CDR2 is SVGAGI (reference sequence). V dropped 11 bases and J dropped 4 bases, with 14 bases sitting between them. CDR3 residues: CAGGAGAYGYTF. CDR3 DNA sequence: TGTGCCGGGGGGGCAGGGGCCTATGGCTACACCTTC.

This clone was seen more than once but under ten times. The chain has TRBV11-3 and TRBJ2-1, with D perhaps TRBD1 (5 bases). The CDR3 has 17 amino acids. From germline, CDR1 is SGHNT and CDR2 YENEEA. V was trimmed by 0 bases and J by 6 bases, leaving 18 bases between them. In nucleotides, the CDR3 is TGTGCCAGCAGCTTAGATCTGTGGGCAGGGCTGAGCAATGAGCAGTTCTTC. It encodes CASSLDLWAGLSNEQFF.

Here the CDR3 DNA reads TGCAGCGCCGAAAGGACAGGGAATCAAGATACGCAGTATTTT. Protein sequence: CSAERTGNQDTQYF. The gene calls are TRBV29-1 and TRBJ2-3, with TRBD1 matching over 8 bases. Germline V CDR1 and CDR2: SQVTM, ANQGSEA. Unmatched junction bases numbered 11, after V lost 7 bases and J lost 5 bases. The CDR3 length is 14 residues.

V gene TRBV30 combines with J gene TRBJ2-7, with TRBD1 identical over 9 bases. The CDR3 spans 14 residues. Germline CDR1 reads GTSNPN; CDR2 reads SVGIG (reference sequence). The J segment lost 1 base and the V segment lost 5 bases, leaving 6 bases of the junction unmatched. This CDR3 is CAWAGDRASYEQYF. The CDR3 DNA follows: TGTGCCTGGGCGGGGGACAGGGCTTCCTACGAGCAGTACTTC.

The CDR3 sequence is CASSAQTALQETQYF. DNA of the CDR3: TGTGCCAGCAGCGCACAGACAGCACTCCAAGAGACCCAGTACTTC. The gene calls are TRBV9 and TRBJ2-5, with a weak D call TRBD1 (5 bases). The germline CDR1 and CDR2 sequences are SGDLS and YYNGEE. The CDR3 spans 15 residues. Trimming stripped 3 bases from V and 1 base from J, with 13 bases between.

This chain connects TRBV10-3 to TRBJ1-1; D might be TRBD1 (5 bases). The CDR3 length is 18 residues. V shed 0 bases and J shed 0 bases, with 17 bases lying between them. CDR1 is ENHRY and CDR2 is SYGVKD in the germline V gene. The DNA of the CDR3 is TGTGCCATCAGTGAGTCAGTCAGGGAGTCGGGCTTGAACACTGAAGCTTTCTTT. Translated, it gives CAISESVRESGLNTEAFF.

In this sample, this clone is medium-sized. The chain uses TRBV19 and TRBJ1-5; TRBD1 might be the D (5 bases). The V and J ends lost 3 bases and 5 bases respectively, with 8 bases between them. The CDR3 has 13 amino acids. Germline values: CDR1 LNHDA, CDR2 SQIVND (reference sequence). The CDR3 sequence is CASSIGGDQPQHF. CDR3 bases: TGTGCCAGTAGTATTGGGGGTGATCAGCCCCAGCATTTT.

This clone has more than one count but fewer than ten. The CDR3 protein is CAISVGTVDQPQHF. CDR3 bases: TGTGCCATCAGTGTGGGGACGGTAGATCAGCCCCAGCATTTT. This chain links TRBV10-3 with TRBJ1-5, with D perhaps TRBD1 (5 bases). Germline CDR1 reads ENHRY; CDR2 reads SYGVKD. V was clipped by 4 bases and J by 5 bases, with 12 bases between them. The CDR3 has 14 residues.